The 15 T cell receptor beta chains below come from one sample, sequenced in a study of control samples from healthy donors and cancer patients. Assay used: immunoSEQ multiplex PCR; TCRdb lists only in-frame clones, some missing. This table holds more than 150,000 clones, 93% found once. The sequencing sample was made of blood. All receptors come from a man aged 45-65 years in good health.

The V gene is TRBV6-5, the J gene TRBJ1-5, with D possibly TRBD1 on 5 matching bases. Between the trimmed V and J ends, which lost 6 bases and 4 bases, there was a span of 7 bases. The germline gives CDR1 MNHEY, CDR2 SVGAGI. This CDR3 is 12 amino acids long. The CDR3 DNA is TGTGCCAGCAGCGGGGGGAATCAGCCCCAGCATTTT. It is translated as CASSGGNQPQHF.

The chain joins TRBV12-3 or TRBV12-4 to TRBJ2-5; 9 positions agree with TRBD1. J lost 3 bases, V lost 7 bases, and 3 bases had no gene match. The CDR3 is 13 residues long. CDR3 coding DNA: TGTGCCAGCATAAGGACAGGGGAAGAGACCCAGTACTTC. This sequence encodes CASIRTGEETQYF.

The gene calls are TRBV10-3 and TRBJ1-4; 8 nucleotides match TRBD1. CDR3 size: 14 residues. The V and J ends lost 7 bases and 6 bases, in that order; junction bases with no gene match: 7. CDR1 ENHRY and CDR2 SYGVKD come from the germline V gene. The CDR3 is CAIKPATGDEKLFF. The CDR3 nucleotides read TGTGCCATCAAACCCGCGACAGGGGATGAAAAACTGTTTTTT.

This clone appeared a single time. The V gene is TRBV10-3, the J gene TRBJ1-2; TRBD1 might be the D (5 bases). The V end lost 8 bases, the J end lost 1 base, and 8 bases lay between the germline ends. CDR3 length: 12 amino acids. The germline gives CDR1 ENHRY, CDR2 SYGVKD. The CDR3 coding sequence is TGTGCCATCGGGGCAGTTAACTATGGCTACACCTTC. Translated, it gives CAIGAVNYGYTF.

The chain carries TRBV2 and TRBJ1-6; TRBD1 might be the D (5 bases). The CDR3 spans 13 residues. Germline V gives CDR1 SNHLY, CDR2 FYNNEI. Trimming took 7 bases from V and 7 from J, leaving 11 bases between them. CDR3 sequence reads: CASTGTVNSPLHF. In DNA, the CDR3 is TGTGCCAGCACTGGGACGGTAAATTCACCCCTCCACTTT.

The table lists this clone with a count of one. The gene calls are TRBV4-1 and TRBJ2-5, with 7 nucleotides matching TRBD1. V shed 2 bases and J 0 bases; nucleotides not matched to a gene: 9. CDR1 is MGHRA, CDR2 YSYEKL, per germline. The length of the CDR3 is 17 residues. In DNA form, the CDR3 reads TGCGCCAGCAGCCAAACCGAGCCAGGGGGTAACCAAGAGACCCAGTACTTC. Translation: CASSQTEPGGNQETQYF.

The V gene is TRBV4-1, the J gene TRBJ2-4; 9 bases are a match to TRBD1. V trimming: 0 bases; J trimming: 8 bases; junction bases outside the gene matches: 5. CDR3 length: 15 amino acids. Germline loops: CDR1 MGHRA, CDR2 YSYEKL. The CDR3: CASSQEYRGPDIQYF. The CDR3 DNA reads as TGCGCCAGCAGCCAAGAGTACAGGGGGCCGGACATTCAGTACTTC.

In the case of this clone: Distinct nucleotide sequences in the sample also encode this CDR3. V gene TRBV3-1 (or the pseudogene TRBV3-2) combines with J gene TRBJ2-7, with a tentative D call TRBD1 (5 bases). V lost 1 base, J lost 13 bases, and 14 bases lay in between. CDR3 length: 12 amino acids. Looked up from germline, CDR1 is LGHDT and CDR2 is YNNKEL (reference sequence). CDR3 residues: CASSQAGLGQYF. The DNA of the CDR3 is TGTGCCAGCAGCCAAGCAGGGTTAGGGCAATACTTC.

The rearrangement joins TRBV5-4 to TRBJ2-1, with 7 bases that match TRBD2. The CDR3 is 15 amino acids. The V gene end was trimmed by 2 bases and the J gene end by 4 bases; junction bases not matched to a gene: 6. Germline loops: CDR1 SGHNT, CDR2 YYREEE (reference sequence). This CDR3 reads CASSLGASGYNEQFF. DNA for the CDR3: TGTGCCAGCAGCTTAGGGGCTAGCGGATACAATGAGCAGTTCTTC.

The J gene is TRBJ1-2, the V gene TRBV28, with D possibly TRBD1 on 5 matching bases. CDR1 and CDR2 from the germline V gene are MDHEN and SYDVKM. Trimming pared 4 bases from V and 6 bases from J, leaving 21 bases between. The CDR3 is 16 amino acids. CDR3 region: CASSSLRDARGHGYTF. In nucleotides, the CDR3 is TGTGCCAGCAGTTCGCTCCGGGACGCCAGAGGGCATGGCTACACCTTC.

This clone came up a few times. This chain connects TRBV4-1 to TRBJ2-7; 7 bases are shared with TRBD2. V was pared by 3 bases and J by 2 bases, with 19 bases of the junction left unmatched. This CDR3 spans 19 amino acids. Germline CDR1 is MGHRA and CDR2 is YSYEKL. CDR3 region: CASSQSPETSYGFTYEQYF. The CDR3 DNA reads as TGCGCCAGCAGCCAGAGTCCAGAGACTAGCTACGGTTTTACCTACGAGCAGTACTTC.

This sequence joins TRBV11-1 and TRBJ2-3, with 8 bases fitting TRBD2. CDR1 is SGHAT and CDR2 is FQDESV in the germline V gene (reference sequence). This CDR3 region has 13 residues. The V and J ends lost 5 bases and 3 bases, in that order; junction bases with no gene match: 1. The CDR3 reads CASSKRETDTQYF. Here the CDR3 DNA reads TGTGCCAGCAGCAAGCGGGAGACAGATACGCAGTATTTT.

This chain joins TRBV29-1 and TRBJ2-1, with 7 bases fitting TRBD1. This CDR3 contains 14 residues. V trimming: 7 bases; J trimming: 3 bases; junction bases outside the gene matches: 9. CDR1 is SQVTM, CDR2 ANQGSEA, per germline. The chain's CDR3 is CSAIGQVFYNEQFF. In nucleotides, the CDR3 is TGCAGCGCTATAGGACAGGTTTTCTACAATGAGCAGTTCTTC.

This chain uses TRBV28 with TRBJ2-7; weak D call: TRBD2 (6 bases). V lost 7 bases and J lost 2, with 18 bases in between. The CDR3 is made up of 15 amino acids. The germline gives CDR1 MDHEN, CDR2 SYDVKM. Here the CDR3 reads CASIHSGTATYEQYF. The CDR3 DNA reads TGTGCCAGCATCCATTCAGGGACTGCGACCTACGAGCAGTACTTC.

CDR3 region: CASSTRANTEAFF. The CDR3 coding sequence is TGTGCCAGTAGTACCCGGGCGAACACTGAAGCTTTCTTT. The V gene is TRBV19, the J gene TRBJ1-1; D not certain. Germline CDR1 reads LNHDA; CDR2 reads SQIVND (reference sequence). Trimming pared 4 bases from V and 1 base from J, leaving 7 bases between. This CDR3 spans 13 amino acids.